This TCR beta chain was observed in a study of T cell responses to AZD1222 COVID-19 vaccine. Profiled with immunoSEQ multiplex PCR; TCRdb holds only in-frame clones, not every one. This sample has around 150,000 clones; roughly nine tenths occur once, and the top ten carry more than 3%. This CDR3 has 15 amino acids. Germline V gives CDR1 MNHEY, CDR2 SMNVEV (reference sequence). V was clipped by 4 bases and J by 4 bases; unmatched bases: 9. Study results and caveats: White British donors predominated, females outnumbered males, and clonal diversity was possibly underestimated. A rise in Spike-specific TCR breadth and depth followed two AZD1222 doses.

As concerns this clone: No antigen is known for it.

Sequencing used peripheral blood, obtained 28 days after the second AZD1222 dose. The rearrangement uses TRBV27 and TRBJ1-2; 7 bases are shared with TRBD1. The sequence was collected from an adult who received the AZD1222 COVID-19 vaccine. Written as DNA, the CDR3 is TGTGCCAGCAGTTCCACCCCGACAGGGATCTATGGCTACACCTTC. Encoded protein: CASSSTPTGIYGYTF.